This TCR beta chain derives from a study of T cells in Graves' hyperthyroidism and ophthalmopathy. General study findings and limits: Ophthalmopathy was predicted by the model a median of about 6.5 months ahead of onset. The majority of expanded thyroid clonotypes above 0.001 also appeared in blood. A 13 V-J model separated ophthalmopathy from stable hyperthyroidism.

Researchers amplified the TCR beta CDR3 regions from RNA transcripts. The HTBI primer set was used in a first-round RT-PCR of the TCR CDR3. TCRdb reanalysed the multiplex PCR reads using MiXCR and keeps one entry per CDR3 protein. The sample yields about 600,000 distinct CDR3 sequences, 14% seen once. This CDR3 is built from 15 residues. Germline-derived CDR1 and CDR2 are SGHAT and FQNNGV. After removal of 5 bases from V and 6 bases from J, the junction contained 12 bases not matched to a gene. As to this clonotype: Its antigen is undetermined.

The diagnostic basis comprised clinical symptoms, serum thyroxine and TRAb, thyroid ultrasound and orbital computed tomography. The origin of this receptor is a woman under 30 with Graves' ophthalmopathy. This chain connects TRBV11-2 to TRBJ1-2, with TRBD1 matching over 7 bases. The sample consisted of blood. CDR3 nucleotides: TGTGCCAGCAGCCCAATCCAACAGGGGAGGAATGGCTACACCTTC. Amino acid sequence: CASSPIQQGRNGYTF.